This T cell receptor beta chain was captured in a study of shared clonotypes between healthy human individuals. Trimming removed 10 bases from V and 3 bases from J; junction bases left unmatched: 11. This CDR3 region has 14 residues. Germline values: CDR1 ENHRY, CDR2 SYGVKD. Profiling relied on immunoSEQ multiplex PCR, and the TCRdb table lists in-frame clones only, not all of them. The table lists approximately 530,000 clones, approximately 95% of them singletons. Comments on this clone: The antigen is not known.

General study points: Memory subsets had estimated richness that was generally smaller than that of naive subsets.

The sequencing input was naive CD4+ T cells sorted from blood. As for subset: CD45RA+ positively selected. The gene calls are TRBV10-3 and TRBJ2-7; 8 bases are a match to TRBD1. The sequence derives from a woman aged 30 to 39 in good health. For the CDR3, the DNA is TGTGCCACCACAACAGGGGGGAGATTCTACGAGCAGTACTTC. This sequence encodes CATTTGGRFYEQYF.